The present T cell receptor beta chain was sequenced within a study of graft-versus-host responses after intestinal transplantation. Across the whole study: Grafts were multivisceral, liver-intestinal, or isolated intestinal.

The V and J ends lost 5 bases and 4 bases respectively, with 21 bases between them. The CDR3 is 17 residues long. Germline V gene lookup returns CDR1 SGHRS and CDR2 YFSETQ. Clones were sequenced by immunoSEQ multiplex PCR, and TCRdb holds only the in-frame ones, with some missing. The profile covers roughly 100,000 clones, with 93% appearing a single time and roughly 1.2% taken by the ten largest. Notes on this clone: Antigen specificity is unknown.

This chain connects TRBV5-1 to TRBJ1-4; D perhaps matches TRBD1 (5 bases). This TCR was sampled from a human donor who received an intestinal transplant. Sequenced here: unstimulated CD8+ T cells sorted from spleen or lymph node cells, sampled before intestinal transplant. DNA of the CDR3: TGCGCCAGCAGTCGTCTCCCAATCGGGACCGGTAATGAAAAACTGTTTTTT. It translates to CASSRLPIGTGNEKLFF.